The 32 T cell receptor beta chains given below trace back to one sample, sequenced in a study of CD8+ T cells in alopecia areata. Sequencing templates came from extracted RNA that was reverse transcribed into cDNA. Libraries were prepared by immunoSEQ multiplex PCR; TCRdb keeps only in-frame clonotypes and omits some of them. The sample shows about 120,000 clones, about 60% of them seen only once. Sequences were obtained from CD4+ T cells sorted from blood. These receptors all come from a human donor in good health.

This chain links TRBV2 with TRBJ1-2, with a tentative D call TRBD1 (5 bases). The V gene's germline CDR1 is SNHLY and CDR2 FYNNEI. V was shortened by 7 bases and J by 4 bases, with 10 bases between the two germline ends. The CDR3 covers 12 residues. As DNA, the CDR3 is TGTGCCAGCACCGAGGGGAGCTATGGCTACACCTTC. This translates into CASTEGSYGYTF.

The chain combines TRBV27 with TRBJ2-7; TRBD2 matches 10 bases. CDR3 size: 18 residues. V lost 6 bases, J lost 1 base, and 15 bases stayed unmatched. Germline V lookup: CDR1 MNHEY, CDR2 SMNVEV (reference sequence). The CDR3 DNA is TGTGCCAGCAGCCCCTTCTCCTATACTAGCGGGATATCCTACGAGCAGTACTTC. Its protein product is CASSPFSYTSGISYEQYF.

The genes are TRBV11-2 and TRBJ2-1, with 16 nucleotides matching TRBD2. J was trimmed by 7 bases and V by 5 bases; bases with no gene match: 11. The CDR3 runs to 18 residues. The germline gives CDR1 SGHAT, CDR2 FQNNGV. The CDR3 loop reads CASSRSGLAGGPRNEQFF. CDR3 sequence (DNA): TGTGCCAGCAGCCGTTCGGGACTAGCGGGGGGGCCAAGAAATGAGCAGTTCTTC. Combining the CDR3 with reference TRBV11-2 and TRBJ2-1 gives the whole variable domain EAGVAQSPRYKIIEKRQSVAFWCNPISGHATLYWYQQILGQGPKLLIQFQNNGVVDDSQLPKDRFSAERLKGVDSTLKIQPAKLEDSAVYLCASSRSGLAGGPRNEQFFGPGTRLTVL.

This clone was observed once. The rearrangement joins TRBV29-1 to TRBJ1-2; D unclear. The germline V gene encodes CDR1 SQVTM and CDR2 ANQGSEA. The CDR3 length is 14 residues. As DNA, the CDR3 is TGCAGTTCTCTATCGGGGTCCTCCAACTATGGCTACACCTTC. This encodes CSSLSGSSNYGYTF.

Relative to its sample, this clone is medium-sized (0.01 to 0.1%). This chain links TRBV10-2 with TRBJ1-5; D uncertain. This CDR3 contains 14 residues. V dropped 6 bases and J dropped 3 bases, with 12 bases sitting between them. The germline CDR1 and CDR2 sequences are WSHSY and SAAADI. CDR3 in DNA: TGCGCCAGCAGCGCGACCGACTCCAATCAGCCCCAGCATTTT. This translates into CASSATDSNQPQHF.

This clone turned up a few times. The rearrangement uses TRBV29-1 and TRBJ1-2, with D uncertain. V was clipped by 3 bases and J by 2 bases, with 10 bases between them. The CDR3 extends over 13 amino acids. The germline V gene has CDR1 SQVTM and CDR2 ANQGSEA. CDR3 residues: CSVDWARNYGYTF. DNA of the CDR3: TGCAGCGTTGATTGGGCACGGAACTATGGCTACACCTTC.

The rearrangement uses TRBV30 and TRBJ2-1, with D perhaps TRBD1 or TRBD2 (5 bases each). The V end was cut by 3 bases, the J end by 7 bases, with 13 bases between. Germline CDR1 and CDR2: GTSNPN and SVGIG (reference sequence). The CDR3 has 13 residues. CDR3 in amino acids: CAWRGPDRNEQFF. Written as DNA, the CDR3 is TGTGCCTGGAGGGGACCCGATAGGAATGAGCAGTTCTTC.

This chain uses TRBV29-1 with TRBJ1-2, with D tentatively TRBD1 (5 bases). The CDR3 contains 14 residues. Trimming removed 0 bases at V and 7 bases at J, with 15 bases between. CDR1 and CDR2 (germline): SQVTM, ANQGSEA. CDR3 loop: CSVEDQGQGLGYTF. In DNA, the CDR3 is TGCAGCGTTGAAGATCAAGGGCAGGGCCTTGGCTACACCTTC.

The V and J genes are TRBV30 and TRBJ2-5; 12 bases agree with TRBD1. The CDR3 length is 19 residues. Germline assignment: CDR1 GTSNPN and CDR2 SVGIG (reference sequence). The J segment lost 0 bases and the V segment lost 3 bases, leaving 14 bases of the junction unmatched. CDR3 region: CAWRRWDRGPSLYQETQYF. CDR3 in DNA: TGTGCCTGGAGACGTTGGGACAGGGGGCCTTCTTTGTACCAAGAGACCCAGTACTTC. The entire variable domain, with the rest obtained from reference TRBV30 and TRBJ2-5, is as follows: SQTIHQWPATLVQPVGSPLSLECTVEGTSNPNLYWYRQAAGRGLQLLFYSVGIGQISSEVPQNLSASRPQDRQFILSSKKLLLSDSGFYLCAWRRWDRGPSLYQETQYFGPGTRLLVL.

The rearrangement links TRBV29-1 to TRBJ1-1; D may be TRBD1 (5 bases). The length of the CDR3 is 12 residues. Germline CDR1 SQVTM, CDR2 ANQGSEA. With 4 bases removed from V and 4 bases from J, the gap between germline ends came to 10 bases. The CDR3 reads CSVVPGTTEAFF. The CDR3 DNA is TGCAGCGTTGTCCCAGGGACCACTGAAGCTTTCTTT.

The chain carries TRBV12-5 and TRBJ1-6; 9 nucleotides agree with TRBD1. The V gene's germline CDR1 is LGHNT and CDR2 FRNRAP. The CDR3 contains 16 residues. Trimming cost V 0 bases and J 10 bases; bases outside gene matches: 7. The CDR3 region is CASGLVVGTGYSPLHF. CDR3 nucleotides: TGTGCTAGTGGTTTGGTGGTTGGGACAGGGTACTCACCCCTCCACTTT.

This chain connects TRBV5-1 to TRBJ2-4, with 8 bases matching TRBD2. Germline loops: CDR1 SGHRS, CDR2 YFSETQ. The CDR3 is made up of 13 amino acids. Losses at the gene ends were 7 bases for V and 8 bases for J; bases not matched to a gene: 8. The CDR3 nucleotides are TGCGCCAGCGGCCTTAGCGGGGAAGACATTCAGTACTTC. It is translated as CASGLSGEDIQYF.

The chain links TRBV6-1 to TRBJ1-2; D possibly corresponds to TRBD1 (6 bases). Trimming removed 7 bases from V and 2 bases from J, with 11 bases in between. Germline V gene lookup returns CDR1 MNHNS and CDR2 SASEGT. CDR3 length: 13 residues. CDR3 sequence: CASNLQGNYGYTF. The CDR3 DNA reads as TGTGCCAGCAATTTACAGGGAAACTATGGCTACACCTTC.

This clone was seen only a few times. This rearrangement joins TRBV18 to TRBJ2-7; D remains unclear. The CDR3 runs 13 residues. The V end was cut by 2 bases, the J end by 5 bases, with 10 bases between. Germline V lookup: CDR1 KGHSH, CDR2 LQKENI. The CDR3 here is CASSPTIIDEQYF. CDR3 DNA: TGTGCCAGCTCACCAACAATTATCGACGAGCAGTACTTC. The full variable domain, rest sourced from reference TRBV18 and TRBJ2-7, is NAGVMQNPRHLVRRRGQEARLRCSPMKGHSHVYWYRQLPEEGLKFMVYLQKENIIDESGMPKERFSAEFPKEGPSILRIQQVVRGDSAAYFCASSPTIIDEQYFGPGTRLTVT.

This chain links TRBV5-1 with TRBJ2-7, with no clear D. The CDR3 runs 12 residues. Trimming removed 6 bases at V and 0 bases at J, with 7 bases between. Germline V CDR1 and CDR2: SGHRS, YFSETQ. CDR3 sequence (DNA): TGCGCCAGCACGTCTGGCTCCTACGAGCAGTACTTC. This translates into CASTSGSYEQYF.

The gene calls are TRBV9 and TRBJ1-3; the D is unclear. This CDR3 is 15 amino acids long. V lost 4 bases and J lost 0, with 11 bases in between. The V gene's germline CDR1 is SGDLS and CDR2 YYNGEE. The CDR3 sequence: CASSPVLSSGNTIYF. The CDR3 DNA sequence: TGTGCCAGCAGCCCAGTCCTGAGCTCTGGAAACACCATATATTTT.

The V gene is TRBV29-1, the J gene TRBJ1-1; D not certain. Germline V gene lookup returns CDR1 SQVTM and CDR2 ANQGSEA. V was clipped by 7 bases and J by 0 bases, with 15 bases between them. This CDR3 has 14 residues. The CDR3, as DNA: TGCAGCGCTTTACCAGCGGGTTTGAACACTGAAGCTTTCTTT. Translated: CSALPAGLNTEAFF.

The V call is TRBV30, the J call TRBJ2-5; either TRBD1 or TRBD2 may fit D (5 bases each). V dropped 1 base and J dropped 0 bases, with 6 bases sitting between them. The CDR3 runs to 13 residues. CDR1 is GTSNPN and CDR2 is SVGIG in the germline V gene (reference sequence). In DNA, the CDR3 is TGTGCCTGGAGTGGGGGGTACCAAGAGACCCAGTACTTC. Its translation: CAWSGGYQETQYF.

The chain combines TRBV15 with TRBJ2-5, with D perhaps assigned TRBD1 or TRBD2 (6 bases each). The germline V and J ends were trimmed by 7 bases and 1 base, with 16 bases remaining between them. The germline CDR1 and CDR2 sequences are LNHNV and YYDKDF (reference sequence). CDR3 size: 15 residues. The DNA of the CDR3 is TGTGCCACCACCTTCGGGGGCCAGTCCCAAGAGACCCAGTACTTC. Protein product: CATTFGGQSQETQYF.

This sequence joins TRBV11-1 and TRBJ2-7, with 7 bases identical to TRBD2. The CDR3 length is 15 residues. With 5 bases clipped from V and 2 bases from J, the junction kept 9 bases outside the gene matches. Germline V gives CDR1 SGHAT, CDR2 FQDESV (reference sequence). The CDR3 reads CASSLAGTTAYEQYF. The DNA of the CDR3 is TGTGCCAGCAGCCTGGCCGGGACTACCGCCTACGAGCAGTACTTC.

The rearrangement links TRBV29-1 to TRBJ2-7; 8 bases are shared with TRBD1. After removal of 6 bases from V and 5 bases from J, the junction contained 9 bases not matched to a gene. The CDR3 sequence is 13 residues long. Germline CDR1 and CDR2: SQVTM and ANQGSEA. The CDR3 nucleotides read TGCAGCGTGGGTGGACAGGGTCACCACGAGCAGTACTTC. Translating gives CSVGGQGHHEQYF.

This chain joins TRBV4-1 and TRBJ2-1; D unclear. CDR3 length: 13 residues. The V and J ends lost 1 base and 9 bases respectively, with 10 bases between them. In germline, CDR1 is MGHRA, CDR2 YSYEKL. For the CDR3, the DNA is TGCGCCAGCAGCCAAGTCGCGTTCGGTGAGCAGTTCTTC. This codes for CASSQVAFGEQFF.

The chain is built from TRBV30 and TRBJ1-5; D ambiguous. Between the trimmed V and J ends, which lost 4 bases and 6 bases, there was a span of 13 bases. CDR1 and CDR2 (germline): GTSNPN, SVGIG (reference sequence). This CDR3 has 13 residues. CDR3 in amino acids: CAWNAGGGQPQHF. DNA of the CDR3: TGTGCCTGGAATGCGGGAGGCGGTCAGCCCCAGCATTTT.

The CDR3 DNA is TGTGCCAGCAGTGAAGCCGTCCCGCTAGCGGGGGCACGAGAGCAGTTCTTC. Translating it yields CASSEAVPLAGAREQFF. The chain uses TRBV2 and TRBJ2-1; 10 bases match TRBD2. Germline CDR1 reads SNHLY; CDR2 reads FYNNEI. The CDR3 totals 17 residues. The V segment lost 0 bases and the J segment 10 bases; nucleotides outside the gene matches: 12.

This clone was counted only a few times. J is TRBJ1-1 and V is TRBV5-6; no clear D gene. The V gene's germline CDR1 is SGHDT and CDR2 YYEEEE. CDR3 length equals 11 residues. V was shortened by 2 bases and J by 2 bases, with 1 base between the two germline ends. The CDR3: CASSFNTEAFF. CDR3 DNA sequence: TGTGCCAGCAGCTTTAACACTGAAGCTTTCTTT. Filled out from reference TRBV5-6 and TRBJ1-1, the complete variable domain reads DAGVTQSPTHLIKTRGQQVTLRCSPKSGHDTVSWYQQALGQGPQFIFQYYEEEERQRGNFPDRFSGHQFPNYSSELNVNALLLGDSALYLCASSFNTEAFFGQGTRLTVV.

The chain recombines TRBV29-1 with TRBJ2-2; 9 nucleotides agree with TRBD2. Germline V CDR1 and CDR2: SQVTM, ANQGSEA. The CDR3 sequence is 13 residues long. Trimming at V came to 5 bases and at J to 6 bases, leaving 4 bases not matched to a gene. The CDR3 sequence is CSVFGTSPGELFF. In DNA form, the CDR3 reads TGCAGCGTTTTCGGGACTAGCCCCGGGGAGCTGTTTTTT.

The genes are TRBV1 and TRBJ2-1. TRBV1 is a pseudogene. The CDR3 loop spans 12 amino acids. The CDR3 DNA is TGCACCAGCAGCCAGGGTATGAATGAGCAGTTCTTC. The encoded protein is CTSSQGMNEQFF.

V and J are TRBV4-2 and TRBJ1-2, with D tentatively TRBD1 (5 bases). CDR1 LGHNA and CDR2 YNFKEQ come from the germline V gene. V was pared by 4 bases and J by 8 bases, with 14 bases between. The CDR3 loop spans 13 amino acids. This CDR3 is CASSLEGTWGYTF. CDR3 DNA: TGTGCCAGCAGCCTCGAGGGGACGTGGGGCTACACCTTC.

The V gene is TRBV10-1, the J gene TRBJ2-1; perhaps D is TRBD1 or TRBD2 (5 bases each). In germline, CDR1 is WNHNN, CDR2 SYGVQD (reference sequence). V gave up 9 bases and J gave up 9 bases, with 12 bases separating them. The CDR3 length is 11 residues. The CDR3 DNA sequence: TGCGCCAGTTGGGGGATGGGTGAGCAGTTCTTC. It is translated as CASWGMGEQFF.

There are a few counts of this clone. Here the CDR3 DNA reads TGTGCCAGCAGCGCGACGGGGGTCGGCACAGATACGCAGTATTTT. It translates to CASSATGVGTDTQYF. The chain joins TRBV7-3 to TRBJ2-3, with D perhaps matching TRBD2 (6 bases). Germline lookup yields CDR1 SGHTA and CDR2 FQGTGA. Trimming stripped 5 bases from V and 1 base from J, with 13 bases between. This CDR3 is built from 15 residues.

The V gene is TRBV10-1, the J gene TRBJ2-3, with D uncertain. In germline, CDR1 is WNHNN, CDR2 SYGVQD (reference sequence). The length of the CDR3 is 15 residues. Trimming removed 0 bases from V and 3 bases from J, with 10 bases in between. CDR3 coding DNA: TGCGCCAGCAGTGAGTCGATTGTTGTTACAGATACGCAGTATTTT. Protein product: CASSESIVVTDTQYF.

This clone was found a few times. The chain carries TRBV6-5 and TRBJ1-5; D is undetermined. CDR1 and CDR2 (germline): MNHEY, SVGAGI. This CDR3 is 13 amino acids long. Trimming removed 6 bases from V and 5 bases from J, with 11 bases in between. The CDR3 DNA is TGTGCCAGCAGCCTTGTAAAGGATCAGCCCCAGCATTTT. This codes for CASSLVKDQPQHF.